Below, 3 T cell receptor beta chains from the same sample are listed, as sequenced in a study of T cells expressing NK-cell markers. TCRdb re-called the 5' RACE reads; every CDR3 protein appears as one record, without DNA. The record lists 250,000 or so distinct CDR3 sequences, of which the ten most abundant hold about 4%. Sequenced input: blood T cells: a sorted CD56 or NKG2C T cell subset, CD4+ or CD8+ T cells, or bulk PBMC T cells (not recorded which). Receptors were obtained from a woman between 18 and 69 years old in good health.

V usage is TRBV5-1 and J usage is TRBJ2-7. Germline values: CDR1 SGHRS, CDR2 YFSETQ. The CDR3 is 15 amino acids. The CDR3: CASSPNGQRTYEQYF. Full variable domain (remainder filled in from reference TRBV5-1 and TRBJ2-7): KAGVTQTPRYLIKTRGQQVTLSCSPISGHRSVSWYQQTPGQGLQFLFEYFSETQRNKGNFPGRFSGRQFSNSRSEMNVSTLELGDSALYLCASSPNGQRTYEQYFGPGTRLTVT.

The chain employs TRBV20-1 and TRBJ2-2; TCRdb's D call, TRBD1, is unchecked because there is no DNA. The CDR3 totals 18 residues. The germline CDR1 and CDR2 sequences are DFQATT and SNEGSKA (reference sequence). CDR3: CSVPRDRGLLKHTGELFF.

The chain combines TRBV7-8 with TRBJ2-3; the D gene TCRdb calls, TRBD1, cannot be checked with no DNA. The CDR3 length is 17 residues. CDR1 and CDR2 from the germline V gene are SGHVS and FQNEAQ. The chain's CDR3 is CASSLEFGAVSTDTQYF.